This T cell receptor beta chain comes out of a study of T cell responses to AZD1222 COVID-19 vaccine. Method: immunoSEQ multiplex PCR; TCRdb's copy keeps in-frame clones and lacks some. The profile shows 85,000 to 100,000 clones, about 86% of them singletons. CDR3 size: 16 residues. Trimming took off 8 bases at V and 0 bases at J, with 21 bases between the two ends. In germline, CDR1 is SGHNT, CDR2 YYREEE (reference sequence). For this clone: Its antigen is not identified.

Whole-study results and caveats: Unmutated regions of variants are reportedly targeted by nearly half of spike-specific TCRs. Baseline serostatus was positive in only a handful of AZD1222 recipients.

Sequenced here: peripheral blood, sampled on day 0 of AZD1222 vaccination. The chain uses TRBV5-4 and TRBJ2-7; tentatively, D is TRBD2 (7 bases). The source is an adult in good health. CDR3 residues: CASKGGGTTSSYEQYF. The CDR3 nucleotides read TGTGCCAGTAAGGGGGGAGGGACAACGAGCTCCTACGAGCAGTACTTC.